Shown below are 23 T cell receptor beta chains from a single sample sequenced in a study of human T cells and chemical hapten exposure. Stated time point: patch test 1, 2 weeks after DPC sensitization. Stated treatment: therapeutic diphenylcyclopropenone sensitization with weekly scalp DPC. TCRdb recomputed calls from the RACE reads with MiXCR, one row per CDR3 protein. The table includes some 380,000 distinct CDR3 sequences, around 4.8% detected once. The sequencing here drew on whole blood, taken in connection with sensitization to the hapten diphenylcyclopropenone (DPC). The receptors here all came from a woman in her forties or fifties with alopecia areata. Some clones in this sample may be carry-over from other donors' samples.

This clonotype was recorded many times. The rearrangement joins TRBV6-2 or TRBV6-3 to TRBJ2-7; TRBD1 matches at 7 bases. Germline CDR1 MNHEY, CDR2 SVGEGT. This CDR3 comprises 14 residues. Losses at the gene ends were 5 bases for V and 1 base for J; bases not matched to a gene: 5. In DNA form, the CDR3 reads TGTGCCAGCAGTCACCCGGGACAGTCCTACGAGCAGTACTTC. This sequence encodes CASSHPGQSYEQYF.

This clonotype occurred a few times. J is TRBJ2-3 and V is TRBV10-3; tentative D call: TRBD1 (6 bases). V lost 3 bases to trimming and J lost 2 bases, with 12 bases between them. Germline V gene data show CDR1 as ENHRY and CDR2 as SYGVKD. The CDR3 has 15 residues. The chain's CDR3 is CAISDSGVLTDTQYF. The CDR3 DNA reads TGTGCCATCAGTGATTCAGGGGTCCTCACAGATACGCAGTATTTT.

This clonotype was seen a few times. V gene TRBV27 combines with J gene TRBJ1-6, with 10 bases fitting TRBD1. V shed 6 bases and J 10 bases; nucleotides not matched to a gene: 9. The CDR3 covers 15 residues. Germline-derived CDR1 and CDR2 are MNHEY and SMNVEV (reference sequence). CDR3 region: CASRAPGTGESPLHF. CDR3 nucleotides: TGTGCCAGCAGGGCCCCGGGGACAGGGGAATCACCCCTCCACTTT.

This clonotype occurred many times. The genes are TRBV3-1 and TRBJ1-6; D remains ambiguous. CDR1 and CDR2 (germline): LGHDT, YNNKEL (reference sequence). The V gene lost 1 base and the J gene lost 11 bases, with 12 bases spanning the gap. The CDR3 extends over 14 amino acids. This CDR3 is CASSQGAGPAPLHF. DNA for the CDR3: TGTGCCAGCAGCCAAGGGGCCGGGCCCGCACCCCTCCACTTT.

This clonotype was seen many times. V and J are TRBV4-3 and TRBJ2-1, with TRBD2 matching over 7 bases. Germline lookup yields CDR1 LGHNA and CDR2 YSLEER. This CDR3 has 16 amino acids. After removal of 0 bases from V and 10 bases from J, the junction contained 12 bases not matched to a gene. The CDR3 bases are TGCGCCAGCAGCCAAGATACGGGCGGGGGAGGTCGCGAGCAGTTCTTC. Its translation: CASSQDTGGGGREQFF.

This clonotype showed up many times. The chain has TRBV6-2 or TRBV6-3 and TRBJ2-1; 9 nucleotides match TRBD2. Germline CDR1 reads MNHEY; CDR2 reads SVGEGT. After removal of 6 bases from V and 5 bases from J, the junction contained 11 bases not matched to a gene. This CDR3 is built from 16 residues. The CDR3 DNA is TGTGCCAGCAGCTCCATCTTCACTAGCGGGCACAATGAGCAGTTCTTC. This encodes CASSSIFTSGHNEQFF.

Regarding this clonotype: The missing conserved phenylalanine or tryptophan at the end of this CDR3 makes a read error likely. This chain connects TRBV20-1 to TRBJ1-2; TRBD1 is a possible D gene (5 bases). The V gene lost 6 bases and the J gene lost 2 bases, with 13 bases spanning the gap. The germline CDR1 and CDR2 sequences are DFQATT and SNEGSKA (reference sequence). This CDR3 has 13 amino acids. As DNA, the CDR3 is TGCAGTGCCAGGGAGGGGCTCAACTATGGCTACACCTTG. Encoded protein: CSAREGLNYGYTL.

This rearrangement joins TRBV7-9 to TRBJ2-7, with TRBD2 as a possible D gene (7 bases). Germline V CDR1 and CDR2: SEHNR, FQNEAQ (reference sequence). V shed 5 bases and J shed 5 bases, with 19 bases lying between them. The CDR3 runs 15 residues. The CDR3, as DNA: TGTGCCAGCAGCCCTAACGGGGGGCTTGGAGACGAGCAGTACTTC. Translating gives CASSPNGGLGDEQYF. The whole variable domain, remainder taken from reference TRBV7-9 and TRBJ2-7, is DTGVSQNPRHKITKRGQNVTFRCDPISEHNRLYWYRQTLGQGPEFLTYFQNEAQLEKSRLLSDRFSAERPKGSFSTLEIQRTEQGDSAMYLCASSPNGGLGDEQYFGPGTRLTVT.

The chain combines TRBV9 with TRBJ2-1, with a weak D call TRBD2 (6 bases). This CDR3 has 15 amino acids. Germline CDR1 reads SGDLS; CDR2 reads YYNGEE. V lost 2 bases to trimming and J lost 10 bases, with 19 bases between them. For the CDR3, the DNA is TGTGCCAGCAGCGTGGAGCGGGCCTCCTTTGGAGAGCAGTTCTTC. As protein: CASSVERASFGEQFF.

This clonotype was counted many times. The rearrangement joins TRBV7-9 to TRBJ2-1; D possibly corresponds to TRBD1 (7 bases). The CDR3 is 14 residues long. Germline V gives CDR1 SEHNR, CDR2 FQNEAQ (reference sequence). The V gene lost 11 bases and the J gene lost 8 bases, with 22 bases spanning the gap. The CDR3 DNA reads as TGTGCCGCAGGGGGACTCCAGAGGGTCGATGAGCAGTTCTTC. It is translated as CAAGGLQRVDEQFF.

This clonotype showed up just a few times. The genes are TRBV12-3 or TRBV12-4 and TRBJ2-1, with TRBD1 matching over 8 bases. CDR3 length equals 17 residues. The trim removed 6 bases at V and 2 bases at J, leaving 12 bases unmatched. CDR3 in DNA: TGTGCCAGCAGACCCGACAGGGGCCAGGGGCCCTACAATGAGCAGTTCTTC. It encodes CASRPDRGQGPYNEQFF.

The table lists this clonotype with many counts. The rearrangement joins TRBV5-6 to TRBJ1-4, with a possible D match to TRBD1 (5 bases). Germline-derived CDR1 and CDR2 are SGHDT and YYEEEE. V dropped 4 bases and J dropped 5 bases, with 12 bases sitting between them. This CDR3 contains 14 residues. CDR3 sequence: CASSLRDGNEKLFF. CDR3 coding DNA: TGTGCCAGCAGCCTGAGGGACGGGAATGAAAAACTGTTTTTT. Full variable domain (rest looked up from reference TRBV5-6 and TRBJ1-4): DAGVTQSPTHLIKTRGQQVTLRCSPKSGHDTVSWYQQALGQGPQFIFQYYEEEERQRGNFPDRFSGHQFPNYSSELNVNALLLGDSALYLCASSLRDGNEKLFFGSGTQLSVL.

There are many counts of this clonotype. This sequence joins TRBV5-1 and TRBJ2-5, with TRBD2 matching over 16 bases. With V trimmed by 5 bases and J by 1 base, 5 bases remained unmatched. The length of the CDR3 is 17 residues. Germline CDR1 is SGHRS and CDR2 is YFSETQ. The CDR3 sequence: CASRTGTSGRAQETQYF. The DNA of the CDR3 is TGCGCCAGCAGGACCGGGACTAGCGGGAGGGCCCAAGAGACCCAGTACTTC.

This clonotype was seen a few times. V usage is TRBV7-2 and J usage is TRBJ1-5; D is unresolved. From germline, CDR1 is SGHTA and CDR2 FQGNSA. CDR3 size: 13 residues. V lost 2 bases, J lost 9 bases, and 11 bases lay in between. The CDR3 region is CASSLSTGRPQHF. CDR3 DNA sequence: TGTGCCAGCAGCTTATCGACCGGAAGGCCCCAGCATTTT.

The V call is TRBV5-6, the J call TRBJ2-1; maybe TRBD2 (5 bases). This CDR3 is built from 14 residues. Germline CDR1 reads SGHDT; CDR2 reads YYEEEE. With 4 bases removed from V and 2 bases from J, the gap between germline ends came to 10 bases. CDR3 amino acids: CASSGQRAYNEQFF. The CDR3 DNA reads as TGTGCCAGCAGCGGGCAGAGGGCCTACAATGAGCAGTTCTTC.

With respect to this clonotype: With a much larger clone just one base away, this may be a read error. The chain carries TRBV7-2 and TRBJ2-7, with 8 bases matching TRBD2. Per germline, CDR1 SGHTA and CDR2 FQGNSA. This CDR3 spans 15 amino acids. The CDR3 reads CANSPRGGASEEQYF. CDR3 nucleotide sequence: TGTGCCAACAGCCCCCGGGGGGGTGCTTCGGAAGAGCAGTACTTC.

This clonotype showed up many times. This chain uses TRBV7-8 with TRBJ1-5; D is possibly TRBD1 (5 bases). Germline-derived CDR1 and CDR2 are SGHVS and FQNEAQ. Trimming stripped 1 base from V and 7 bases from J, with 17 bases between. This CDR3 region has 16 residues. The CDR3: CASSLGWRVGDQPQHF. The DNA of the CDR3 is TGTGCCAGCAGCTTAGGTTGGAGGGTGGGGGACCAGCCCCAGCATTTT. Together with reference TRBV7-8 and TRBJ1-5, the CDR3 gives the full variable domain: GAGVSQSPRYKVAKRGQDVALRCDPISGHVSLFWYQQALGQGPEFLTYFQNEAQLDKSGLPSDRFFAERPEGSVSTLKIQRTQQEDSAVYLCASSLGWRVGDQPQHFGDGTRLSIL.

Many counts were recorded for this clonotype. The J gene is TRBJ2-3, the V gene TRBV20-1, with no clear D. Germline values: CDR1 DFQATT, CDR2 SNEGSKA (reference sequence). V was clipped by 5 bases and J by 5 bases, with 14 bases between them. CDR3 length: 13 amino acids. CDR3: CSAPLGRRDTQYF. In DNA form, the CDR3 reads TGCAGTGCTCCCCTCGGACGGCGAGATACGCAGTATTTT.

CDR3 sequence: CASSPLAGLSYEQYF. The CDR3, as DNA: TGTGCCAGCAGCCCCCTCGCGGGCCTATCCTACGAGCAGTACTTC. The chain joins TRBV9 to TRBJ2-7; possibly TRBD2 for D (5 bases). This CDR3 has 15 amino acids. Germline V gives CDR1 SGDLS, CDR2 YYNGEE. Trimming left V 4 bases short and J 1 base short, with 15 bases between.

This chain joins TRBV12-3 or TRBV12-4 and TRBJ1-5; D possibly corresponds to TRBD1 (6 bases). V dropped 1 base and J dropped 3 bases, with 19 bases sitting between them. This CDR3 has 18 residues. The CDR3 reads CASSLEGGVGPLNQPQHF. CDR3 DNA sequence: TGTGCCAGCAGTTTAGAGGGGGGAGTGGGACCCCTCAATCAGCCCCAGCATTTT.

The gene calls are TRBV24-1 and TRBJ2-2; TRBD1 is a possible D gene (6 bases). Trimming stripped 7 bases from V and 5 bases from J, with 10 bases between. This CDR3 comprises 13 residues. Germline assignment: CDR1 KGHDR and CDR2 SFDVKD. CDR3 sequence: CATRPQGTGELFF. In nucleotides, the CDR3 is TGTGCCACCAGGCCGCAGGGGACCGGGGAGCTGTTTTTT.

This clonotype was found many times. V and J are TRBV21-1 and TRBJ1-1. TRBV21-1 is recorded as a pseudogene. This CDR3 contains 17 residues. The DNA of the CDR3 is TGTGCCAGCCCCAGAGGGGAGGAAAGAGGGATGAACACTGAAGCTTTCTTT. Its protein is CASPRGEERGMNTEAFF.

This clonotype was picked up many times. The rearrangement joins TRBV3-1 to TRBJ1-2; 7 nucleotides line up with TRBD1. CDR1 and CDR2 from the germline V gene are LGHDT and YNNKEL (reference sequence). After removal of 3 bases from V and 7 bases from J, the junction contained 5 bases not matched to a gene. The CDR3 is 13 residues long. The CDR3 DNA reads as TGTGCCAGCAGCCATACAGGGGAGGGTGGCTACACCTTC. It translates to CASSHTGEGGYTF.